This T cell receptor beta chain was found in a study of T cells after yellow fever vaccination. For the study at large: With SMART-Seq v4 Ultra Low Input, the fractions containing low cell numbers were prepared.

In its sample, this clonotype was seen many times. Its specificity is unknown. Unmatched junction bases numbered 6, after V lost 10 bases and J lost 1 base. The CDR3 extends over 14 amino acids. The germline CDR1 and CDR2 sequences are SNHLY and FYNNEI. A single record per CDR3 protein comes from TCRdb applying MiXCR to the 5' RACE reads. This sample has tens of thousands of distinct CDR3 sequences, with roughly 7.4% found just once. Overall study results and limits: Among primary-vaccination clones, most reappeared after the booster, at around 97% for CD4 and 85% to 90% for CD8.

The receptor's source is a young man who received the YFV17D yellow fever vaccine. The chain couples TRBV2 to TRBJ2-2, with 7 bases matching TRBD1. The sample here was CD8+ T cells sorted from PBMCs, taken on the day of the yellow fever booster vaccination. The CDR3 bases are TGTGCCACGTTCGGGACAGTGAACACCGGGGAGCTGTTTTTT. Translated: CATFGTVNTGELFF.